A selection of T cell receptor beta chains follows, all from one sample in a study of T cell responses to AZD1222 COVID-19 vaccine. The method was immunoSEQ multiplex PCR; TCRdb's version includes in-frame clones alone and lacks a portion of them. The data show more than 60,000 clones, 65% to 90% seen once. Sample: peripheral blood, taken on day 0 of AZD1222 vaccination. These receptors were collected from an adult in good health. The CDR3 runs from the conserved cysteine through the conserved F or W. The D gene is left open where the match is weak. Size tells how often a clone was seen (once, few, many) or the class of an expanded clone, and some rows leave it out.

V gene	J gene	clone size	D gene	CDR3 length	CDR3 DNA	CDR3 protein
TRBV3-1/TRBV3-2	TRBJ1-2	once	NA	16	TGTGCCAGCAGCCCATCCGACCGGGGCCAGAACTATGGCTACACCTTC	CASSPSDRGQNYGYTF
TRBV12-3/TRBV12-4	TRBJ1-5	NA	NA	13	TGTGCCAGCAGTTTATCAGATGATCAGCCCCAGCATTTT	CASSLSDDQPQHF
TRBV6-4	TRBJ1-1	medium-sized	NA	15	TGTGCCAGCAGGCCAGGGATAAGTATGAACACTGAAGCTTTCTTT	CASRPGISMNTEAFF
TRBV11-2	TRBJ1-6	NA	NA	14	TGTGCCAGCAGCTTAGGACAGTTTAACTCACCCCTCCACTTT	CASSLGQFNSPLHF
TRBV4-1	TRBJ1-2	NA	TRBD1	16	TGCGCCAGCAGCCAATTGGAGACAGGGTCCGGCTATGGCTACACCTTC	CASSQLETGSGYGYTF
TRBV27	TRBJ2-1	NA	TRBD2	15	TGTGCCAGCAGTTTATATGGCGGGGGGGCCAATGAGCAGTTCTTC	CASSLYGGGANEQFF
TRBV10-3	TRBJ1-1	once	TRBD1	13	TGTGCCATCAGGGGACAGGGAAACACTGAAGCTTTCTTT	CAIRGQGNTEAFF
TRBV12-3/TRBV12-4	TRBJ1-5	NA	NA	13	TGTGCCAGCAGTGAAAATAGCAATCAGCCCCAGCATTTT	CASSENSNQPQHF
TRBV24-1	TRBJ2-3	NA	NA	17	TGTGCCACCAGTGATCCCTCAGGGTCCCTATCCACAGATACGCAGTATTTT	CATSDPSGSLSTDTQYF
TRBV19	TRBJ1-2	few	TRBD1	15	TGTGCCAGTAGTACTAATCTACAGGGGGCGTATGGCTACACCTTC	CASSTNLQGAYGYTF
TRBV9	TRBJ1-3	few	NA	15	TGTGCCAGCACAAATTCCGTAGACGGCGGAAACACCATATATTTT	CASTNSVDGGNTIYF
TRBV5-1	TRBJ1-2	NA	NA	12	TGCGCCAGCAGTAGCACTAACTATGGCTACACCTTC	CASSSTNYGYTF
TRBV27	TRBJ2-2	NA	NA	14	TGTGCCAGCAGTTTCAGGGTCCCCACCGGGGAGCTGTTTTTT	CASSFRVPTGELFF
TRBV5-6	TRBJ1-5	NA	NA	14	TGTGCCAGCAGCTGGAGGGGGAGCAATCAGCCCCAGCATTTT	CASSWRGSNQPQHF
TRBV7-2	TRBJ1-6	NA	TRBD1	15	TGTGCCAGCAGCGGTGCCGGGACAGCTAATTCACCCCTCCACTTT	CASSGAGTANSPLHF
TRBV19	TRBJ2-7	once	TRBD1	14	TGTGCCAGTAGTCCACAACAGGGGGCCTACGAGCAGTACTTC	CASSPQQGAYEQYF
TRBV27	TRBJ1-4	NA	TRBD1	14	TGTGCCAGCAGTTGGGACAGGACCTCAGAAAAACTGTTTTTT	CASSWDRTSEKLFF
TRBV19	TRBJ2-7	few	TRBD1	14	TGTGCCACCTCAAGACAGGGGGCCTCCTACGAGCAGTACTTC	CATSRQGASYEQYF
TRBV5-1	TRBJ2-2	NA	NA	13	TGCGCCAGCAGTATTCAGAACACCGGGGAGCTGTTTTTT	CASSIQNTGELFF
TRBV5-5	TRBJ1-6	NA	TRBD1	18	TGTGCCAGCAGCGGCAGAGCAGGAGGGACAGGGGGTGGTTCACCCCTCCACTTT	CASSGRAGGTGGGSPLHF
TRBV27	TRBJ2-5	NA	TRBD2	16	TGTGCCAGCAGTAACCCATCGACTAGCGGGGGAGAGACCCAGTACTTC	CASSNPSTSGGETQYF
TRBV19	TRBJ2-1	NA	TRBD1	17	TGTGCCAGTAGTATAGAACCGGGACAGACGCTATTCAATGAGCAGTTCTTC	CASSIEPGQTLFNEQFF
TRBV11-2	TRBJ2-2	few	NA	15	TGTGCCAGCAGTTTTGAGGCGGGACCATTGTGGGAGCTGTTTTTT	CASSFEAGPLWELFF
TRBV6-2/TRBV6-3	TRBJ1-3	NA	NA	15	TGTGCCAGCAGCCCGGTGGGGATCTCTGGAAACACCATATATTTT	CASSPVGISGNTIYF
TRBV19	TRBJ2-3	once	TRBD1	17	TGTGCCAGTAGTTTTCGACAGGGCACTTCTAGCACAGATACGCAGTATTTT	CASSFRQGTSSTDTQYF
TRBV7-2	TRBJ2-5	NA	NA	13	TGTGCCAGCAGCTTCAGGCCCCTATGGACCCAGTACTTC	CASSFRPLWTQYF
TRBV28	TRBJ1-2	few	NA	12	TGTGCCAGCAGCGTAAGGATGGAGGGCTACACCTTC	CASSVRMEGYTF
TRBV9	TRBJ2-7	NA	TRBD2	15	TGTGCCAGCAGCTTCGGGACTAGCGGGCTCTACGAGCAGTACTTC	CASSFGTSGLYEQYF
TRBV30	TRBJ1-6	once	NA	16	TGTGCCTGGAGTGTTGGTGGGGCAGCCTATAATTCACCCCTCCACTTT	CAWSVGGAAYNSPLHF
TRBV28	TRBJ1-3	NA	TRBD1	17	TGTGCCGCCTACGGGGCCCCGGGACAGTGGACTGGAAACACCATATATTTT	CAAYGAPGQWTGNTIYF
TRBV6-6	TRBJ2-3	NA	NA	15	TGTGCCAGCAGTTACTCGGACATGGGGGCGGGGACGCAGTATTTT	CASSYSDMGAGTQYF
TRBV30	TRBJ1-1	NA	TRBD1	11	TGTGCCTGGGAGCAGGGGGCAGAAGCTTTCTTT	CAWEQGAEAFF